The source of this T cell receptor beta chain is a study of vaccination effects on CD4 cells after COVID-19. In regard to this clone: Its antigen is as yet unknown.

Sequencing followed a ViraFEST assay step that expanded antigen-specific CD4+ T cells with viral peptide pools. It was after approximately 11 days of culture that CD4+ T cells were isolated. It was two doses of either the BNT162b2 or mRNA-1273 vaccine that participants received. Data came from immunoSEQ multiplex PCR; TCRdb stores just in-frame clones and leaves some out. The sample holds about 46,000 clones, around 80% seen once. The germline V and J ends were trimmed by 1 base and 1 base, with 13 bases remaining between them. The CDR3 runs to 16 residues. The germline gives CDR1 MNHEY, CDR2 SVGAGI. The chain joins TRBV6-5 to TRBJ2-5; a weak D match, TRBD2 (6 bases). The TCR sequence derives from a human donor who received a COVID-19 vaccine. Sequencing was performed on CD4+ T cells from PBMCs cultured with HCoV-OC43 spike peptides, taken after COVID-19 vaccination. Subset defined: HCoV-OC43 spike overlapping peptide pool stimulation. The CDR3 reads CASSYYGGPRQETQYF. The CDR3 nucleotides read TGTGCCAGCAGTTACTACGGGGGACCACGCCAAGAGACCCAGTACTTC.